Listed below are T cell receptor beta chains from one sample, sequenced in a study of cytomegalovirus exposure and HLA in healthy donors. Libraries were prepared by immunoSEQ multiplex PCR; TCRdb keeps only in-frame clonotypes and omits some of them. This sample's clone table lists roughly 70,000 clones. Sequenced material: PBMCs. The receptors originated from a man in his forties in good health and CMV-seronegative. CDR3s include the opening cysteine and the closing phenylalanine or tryptophan. A D gene is named only where the DNA matches it firmly. The size of a clone is reported for some rows only, either as once, few or many, or as a class for expanded clones.

TRBV14,.,TRBJ1-2,.,TGTGCCAGCAGCCACCCATCGGGGTTTGGCTACACCTTC,CASSHPSGFGYTF
TRBV7-9,.,TRBJ1-4,.,TGTGCCAGCAGCTTAGCGCTCACAGGGACTAATGAAAAACTGTTTTTT,CASSLALTGTNEKLFF
TRBV5-1,TRBD2,TRBJ2-1,.,TGCGCCAGCAGCTTGGGGCGCGGGGGGGCCAGGTCCTACAATGAGCAGTTCTTC,CASSLGRGGARSYNEQFF
TRBV27,.,TRBJ1-5,.,TGTGCCAGCAGTTTAGCCCCCGACAGGTCCAATCAGCCCCAGCATTTT,CASSLAPDRSNQPQHF
TRBV4-1,TRBD1,TRBJ1-1,.,TGCGCCAGCAGCCACCTCGGACAGGGGGCACGGGAAGCTTTCTTT,CASSHLGQGAREAFF
TRBV6-5,TRBD1,TRBJ2-7,.,TGTGCCAGCAGTGAACAGGGGATCGCCTACGAGCAGTACTTC,CASSEQGIAYEQYF
TRBV7-2,TRBD1,TRBJ1-2,.,TGTGCCAGCAGAAAGGACAGGGACTATGGCTACACCTTC,CASRKDRDYGYTF
TRBV10-2,TRBD1,TRBJ2-7,.,TGCGCCAGCAGCCAGACAGGGTCAAGCGAGCAGTACTTC,CASSQTGSSEQYF
TRBV6-1,.,TRBJ1-1,.,TGTGCCAGCAGTGCGGCAGGGTGGAACACTGAAGCTTTCTTT,CASSAAGWNTEAFF
TRBV19,.,TRBJ2-4,.,TGTGCCAGTAGTACCCGGGGAGCCAAAAACATTCAGTACTTC,CASSTRGAKNIQYF
TRBV7-2,.,TRBJ2-1,.,TGTGCCAGCAGCGCCCCGACAGGGAGGAATGAGCAGTTCTTC,CASSAPTGRNEQFF
TRBV20-1,.,TRBJ1-1,.,TGCAGTGCTGCTTCGGGCACTGAAGCTTTCTTT,CSAASGTEAFF
TRBV5-1,TRBD1,TRBJ2-3,.,TGCGCCAGCAGCTTGGCCCGGGACAGAGGCACAGATACGCAGTATTTT,CASSLARDRGTDTQYF
TRBV15,.,TRBJ1-2,.,TGTGCCACCAGCAGAGATACGGGGGGCTACACCTTC,CATSRDTGGYTF
TRBV2,TRBD1,TRBJ1-6,.,TGTGCCAGCCGAAAGGGGCCCCGCGGGGGACAGGGCTGGGAAGGATATAATTCACCCCTCCACTTT,CASRKGPRGGQGWEGYNSPLHF
TRBV7-9,.,TRBJ1-1,medium-sized,TGTGCCAGCAGCCCGTACTCATCAAGGGGTGACACTGAAGCTTTCTTT,CASSPYSSRGDTEAFF
TRBV28,.,TRBJ1-3,.,TGTGCCAGCATCAACTCTGGAAACACCATATATTTT,CASINSGNTIYF
TRBV7-9,.,TRBJ2-5,.,TGTGCCAGCAGCTTCCGGGACACACAAGAGACCCAGTACTTC,CASSFRDTQETQYF
TRBV5-6,TRBD1,TRBJ1-5,.,TGTGCCAGCAGTCCAGGGACAGGGTCTTATCAGCCCCAGCATTTT,CASSPGTGSYQPQHF
TRBV29-1,.,TRBJ2-2,.,TGCAGCGTCCCTAAAGACAGGCCCACCGGGGAGCTGTTTTTT,CSVPKDRPTGELFF
TRBV7-9,.,TRBJ1-6,.,TGTGCCAGCAGCTTAGATGCAGGGAATTCACCCCTCCACTTT,CASSLDAGNSPLHF
TRBV14,TRBD1,TRBJ2-1,.,TGTGCCAGCAGCCGATCCGGGACAGGGGCCAATGAGCAGTTCTTC,CASSRSGTGANEQFF
TRBV30,.,TRBJ1-6,.,TGTGCCTGGACACCATACCGGGATCCTACGACGTATGATTCACCCCTCCACTTT,CAWTPYRDPTTYDSPLHF
TRBV5-1,TRBD1,TRBJ1-5,.,TGCGCCAGCAGCTTACAGGGGGATAGCAATCAGCCCCAGCATTTT,CASSLQGDSNQPQHF
TRBV28,.,TRBJ2-7,.,TGTGCCAGCAGAGAGGGAACTTCCTACGAGCAGTACTTC,CASREGTSYEQYF
TRBV5-8,TRBD1,TRBJ1-2,.,TGTGCCAGCAGCTTGGGGGGACAGTTGTTCTACTATGGCTACACCTTC,CASSLGGQLFYYGYTF
TRBV30,TRBD1,TRBJ1-1,.,TGTGCCGGAAAACAGGGGGCGGCTGAAGCTTTCTTT,CAGKQGAAEAFF
TRBV14,TRBD1,TRBJ1-1,.,TGTGCCAGCAGCCAAGAGTTAGGGACAGGGGCTTTCTTT,CASSQELGTGAFF
TRBV2,.,TRBJ1-6,.,TGTGCCAGCAGTGAAGTGACAGATGACAATTCACCCCTCCACTTT,CASSEVTDDNSPLHF
TRBV6-1,TRBD1,TRBJ1-2,.,TGTGCCAGCAGCCTGGAAGGACAGGGTGGCGGCTACACCTTC,CASSLEGQGGGYTF
TRBV7-9,TRBD1,TRBJ2-2,.,TGTGCCAGCAGCTTAGTGGACAGGACGAACACCGGGGAGCTGTTTTTT,CASSLVDRTNTGELFF
TRBV7-8,TRBD1,TRBJ1-4,.,TGTGCCAGCAGCCCCGGACAGGGGGCGGCTAATGAAAAACTGTTTTTT,CASSPGQGAANEKLFF
TRBV28,.,TRBJ1-2,.,TGTGCCAGCAGTTTTAATTCCGGCAGGGGAGTATATGGCTACACCTTC,CASSFNSGRGVYGYTF
TRBV18,.,TRBJ2-5,.,TGTGCCAGCTGCCGACTGACTCAAGAGACCCAGTACTTC,CASCRLTQETQYF
TRBV4-2,.,TRBJ2-3,.,TGTGCCAGCAGCCGCCTGGACTTAACCGACCGCACAGATACGCAGTATTTT,CASSRLDLTDRTDTQYF
TRBV28,TRBD2,TRBJ2-1,.,TGTGCCAGCAGTTCCTCGGGCGGGGGGGGCTCCTACAATGAGCAGTTCTTC,CASSSSGGGGSYNEQFF
TRBV28,TRBD1,TRBJ2-7,.,TGTGCCAGCAGTTCCCGACAGGGGTACCACGAGCAGTACTTC,CASSSRQGYHEQYF
TRBV28,.,TRBJ1-3,.,TGTGCCAGCAGTTTAAGGAGGGGATCGGGAAACACCATATATTTT,CASSLRRGSGNTIYF
TRBV25-1,.,TRBJ2-7,.,TGTGCCAGCAGAGACGACAGGAGCTCCTACGAGCAGTACTTC,CASRDDRSSYEQYF
TRBV4-1,TRBD1,TRBJ1-5,.,TGCGCCAGCAGCCCGGGGACAGGGATTTCGCAGCCCCAGCATTTT,CASSPGTGISQPQHF
TRBV9,.,TRBJ1-1,.,TGTGCCAGCAGCGCGTCCGGTAACACTGAAGCTTTCTTT,CASSASGNTEAFF